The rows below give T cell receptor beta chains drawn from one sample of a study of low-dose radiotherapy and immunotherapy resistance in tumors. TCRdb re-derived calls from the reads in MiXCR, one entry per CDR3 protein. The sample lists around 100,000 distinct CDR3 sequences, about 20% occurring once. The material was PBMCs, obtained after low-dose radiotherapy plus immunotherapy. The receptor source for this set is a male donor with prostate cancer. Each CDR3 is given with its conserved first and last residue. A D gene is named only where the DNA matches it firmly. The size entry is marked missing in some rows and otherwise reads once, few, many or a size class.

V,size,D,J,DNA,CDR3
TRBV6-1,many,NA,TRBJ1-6,TGTGCCAGCAGGAGAGGGGGTAACTCACCCCTCCACTTT,CASRRGGNSPLHF
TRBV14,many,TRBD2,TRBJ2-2,TGTGCCAGCAGCCTCTTAGCGGGGACAAACACCGGGGAGCTGTTTTTT,CASSLLAGTNTGELFF
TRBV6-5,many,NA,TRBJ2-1,TGTGCCAGCGCCATGCGGGGCAATGAGCAGTTCTTC,CASAMRGNEQFF
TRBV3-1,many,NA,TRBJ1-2,TGTGCCAGCAGCCAAGGCCCCTCAGGCTATGGCTACACCTTC,CASSQGPSGYGYTF
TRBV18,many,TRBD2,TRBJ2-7,TGTGCCAGCTCACCGGAGGGACTAGCGGGGGACGAGCAGTACTTC,CASSPEGLAGDEQYF
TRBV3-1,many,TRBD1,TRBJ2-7,TGTGCCAGCAGCGGTGGGACAGGGAACTACGAGCAGTACTTC,CASSGGTGNYEQYF
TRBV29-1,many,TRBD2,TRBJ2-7,TGCAGCGTTGTATCTGCGGGGGGGCAGTACGAGCAGTACTTC,CSVVSAGGQYEQYF
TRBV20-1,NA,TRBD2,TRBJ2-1,TGCAGTGCGAAGCTCTCCGGGACTAGCGGTCAGCAGTTCTTC,CSAKLSGTSGQQFF
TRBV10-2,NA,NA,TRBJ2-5,TGCGCCAGCAGGAGACTGCGCCAAGAGACCCAGTACTTC,CASRRLRQETQYF
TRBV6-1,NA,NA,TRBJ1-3,TGTGCCAGCAGCGGCAAGGGCGCACACTCTGGAAACACCATATATTTT,CASSGKGAHSGNTIYF
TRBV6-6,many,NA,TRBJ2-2,TGTGCCAGCAGCCCCCCTTCCGAAGGATCCGGGGAGCTGTTTTTT,CASSPPSEGSGELFF
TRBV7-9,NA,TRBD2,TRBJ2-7,TGTGCCAGCAGCCAAATCGGACAGCGGGGGGGCTACGAGCAGTACTTC,CASSQIGQRGGYEQYF
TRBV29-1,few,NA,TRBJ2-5,TGCAGCGGAGGGACGGAAGAGACCCAGTACTTC,CSGGTEETQYF
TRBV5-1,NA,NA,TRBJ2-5,TGCGCCAGCAGCTACCTACGGGGAGAGACCCAGTACTTC,CASSYLRGETQYF
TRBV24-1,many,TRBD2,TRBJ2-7,TGTGCCACCAGTGATTTGCCTAGCGGGGACTACGAGCAGTACTTC,CATSDLPSGDYEQYF
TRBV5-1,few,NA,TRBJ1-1,TGCGCCAGCAGCTTTGAAGCTTTCTTT,CASSFEAFF
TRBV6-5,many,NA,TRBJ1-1,TGTGCCAGCAGACCAGGACGTCGGGGGGTTCTTAGGAGTCGACCTGAAGCTTTCTTT,CASRPGRRGVLRSRPEAFF
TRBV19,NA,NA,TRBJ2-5,TGTGCCAGCCGACAGAGCGGAGAGACCCAGTACTTC,CASRQSGETQYF
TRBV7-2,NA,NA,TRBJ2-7,TGTGCCAGCAGCTTAGGACAGAGATACGAGCAGTACTTC,CASSLGQRYEQYF
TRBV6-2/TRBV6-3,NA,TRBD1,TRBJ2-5,TGTGCCAGCAGCCGCAACCGGGACAGAGGTAGACCATGGGAGACCCAGTACTTC,CASSRNRDRGRPWETQYF
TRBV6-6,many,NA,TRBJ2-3,TGTGCCGGCCAAGGGGGGGCTAGCACAGATACGCAGTATTTT,CAGQGGASTDTQYF
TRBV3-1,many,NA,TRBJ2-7,TGTGCCAGCAGCCAAGCGGCCCTACAGTACTTC,CASSQAALQYF
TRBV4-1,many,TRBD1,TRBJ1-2,TGCGCCAGCAGCCAACTCTGGACAGGGGGCAACTATGGCTACACCTTC,CASSQLWTGGNYGYTF
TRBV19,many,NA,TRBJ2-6,TGTGCCAGTACCCCTGGGGGCTCTGGGGCCAACGTCCTGACTTTC,CASTPGGSGANVLTF
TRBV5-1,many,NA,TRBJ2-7,TGCGCCAGCAGCTTGGCCTACCCCAACGAGCAGTACTTC,CASSLAYPNEQYF
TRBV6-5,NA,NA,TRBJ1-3,TGTGCCAGCAGTTACGAGGCAGGGAGTTGGAACACCATATATTTT,CASSYEAGSWNTIYF
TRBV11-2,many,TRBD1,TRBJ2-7,TGTGCCAGCAGCTCACAGGGGCCCTTCTACTACGAGCAGTACTTC,CASSSQGPFYYEQYF
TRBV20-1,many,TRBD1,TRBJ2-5,TGCAGTGCTATTGTCGGACAGGCCCCCCAAGAGACCCAGTACTTC,CSAIVGQAPQETQYF
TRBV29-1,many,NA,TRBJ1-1,TGCAGCGTTGGTTGGAACACTGAAGCTTTCTTT,CSVGWNTEAFF
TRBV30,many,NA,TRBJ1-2,TGTGCCGGGGATGGCTACACCTTC,CAGDGYTF
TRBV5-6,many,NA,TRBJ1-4,TGTGCCAGCAGCTTGGGTGGGACCTACTCAGAAAAACTGTTTTTT,CASSLGGTYSEKLFF
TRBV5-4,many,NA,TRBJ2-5,TGTGCCAGCAGCCCGAGGGTCTCAGGGGAGACCCAGTACTTC,CASSPRVSGETQYF
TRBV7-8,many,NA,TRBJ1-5,TGTGCCAGCAGCTTAGCCATGGGGGGCAATCAGCCCCAGCATTTT,CASSLAMGGNQPQHF
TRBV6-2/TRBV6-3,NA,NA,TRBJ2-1,TGTGCCAGCAGACTAGCTTTAGCGGCCTACAATGAGCAGTTCTTC,CASRLALAAYNEQFF
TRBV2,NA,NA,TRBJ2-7,TGTGCCAGCAGTCCTACCGCGACAGGCTACGAGCAGTACTTC,CASSPTATGYEQYF
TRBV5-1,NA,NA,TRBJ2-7,TGCGCCAGCAGCTTGGTCCCAGGCTTCAGGAACGAGCAGTACTTC,CASSLVPGFRNEQYF
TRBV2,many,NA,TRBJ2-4,TGTGCCAGCAGTCCCCGCGGAGGGAAGGAAGACATTCAGTACTTC,CASSPRGGKEDIQYF
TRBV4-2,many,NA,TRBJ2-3,TGTGCCAGCAGCCAAGGATGGGCAGATACGCAGTATTTT,CASSQGWADTQYF
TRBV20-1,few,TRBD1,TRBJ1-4,TGCAGTGCTAGGGAGACAGGGGGAAAACTGTTTTTT,CSARETGGKLFF
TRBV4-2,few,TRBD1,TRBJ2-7,TGTGCCAGCAGCCAAGTCACAGGGGATTCGTACGAGCAGTACTTC,CASSQVTGDSYEQYF
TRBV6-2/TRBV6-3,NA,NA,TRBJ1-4,NA,CASSYPGVENEKLFFF
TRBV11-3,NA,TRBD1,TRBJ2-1,TGTGCCAGCAGCCCTGGACAGGGCCAGAGCTCCTACAATGAGCAGTTCTTC,CASSPGQGQSSYNEQFF
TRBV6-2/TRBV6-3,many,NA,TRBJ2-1,TGTGCCAGCAGTCCCCAGGGACAAAGCTCCTACAATGAGCAGTTCTTC,CASSPQGQSSYNEQFF
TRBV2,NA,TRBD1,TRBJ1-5,TGTGCCAGCAGATATACAGGGGATAGTGATAATCCCCAGCATTTT,CASRYTGDSDNPQHF
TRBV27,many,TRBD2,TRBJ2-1,TGTGCCAGCAGGAGGGGACTAGCGACCTACAATGAGCAGTTCTTC,CASRRGLATYNEQFF
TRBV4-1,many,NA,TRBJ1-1,TGCGCCAGCAGCCAACTAGGGTTGAACACTGAAGCTTTCTTT,CASSQLGLNTEAFF
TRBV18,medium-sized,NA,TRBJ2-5,TGTGCCAGCTCACGATCAGGATCCCTCGAGACCCAGTACTTC,CASSRSGSLETQYF
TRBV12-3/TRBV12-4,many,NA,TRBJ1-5,TGTGCCAGCAGTTTAGCGAGAGGCCCTAGCAATCAGCCCCAGCATTTT,CASSLARGPSNQPQHF
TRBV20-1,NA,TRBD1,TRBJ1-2,TGCAGTGCTAGGGGGGGGACAGATAGCTTAATAGGCTACACCTTC,CSARGGTDSLIGYTF
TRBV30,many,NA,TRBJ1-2,TGTGCCTGGAGTCGGCCAGGTGGCTACACCTTC,CAWSRPGGYTF
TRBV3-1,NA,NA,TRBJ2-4,TGTGCCAGCAGCCAAGCGGGTCGATTTCAGTACTTC,CASSQAGRFQYF